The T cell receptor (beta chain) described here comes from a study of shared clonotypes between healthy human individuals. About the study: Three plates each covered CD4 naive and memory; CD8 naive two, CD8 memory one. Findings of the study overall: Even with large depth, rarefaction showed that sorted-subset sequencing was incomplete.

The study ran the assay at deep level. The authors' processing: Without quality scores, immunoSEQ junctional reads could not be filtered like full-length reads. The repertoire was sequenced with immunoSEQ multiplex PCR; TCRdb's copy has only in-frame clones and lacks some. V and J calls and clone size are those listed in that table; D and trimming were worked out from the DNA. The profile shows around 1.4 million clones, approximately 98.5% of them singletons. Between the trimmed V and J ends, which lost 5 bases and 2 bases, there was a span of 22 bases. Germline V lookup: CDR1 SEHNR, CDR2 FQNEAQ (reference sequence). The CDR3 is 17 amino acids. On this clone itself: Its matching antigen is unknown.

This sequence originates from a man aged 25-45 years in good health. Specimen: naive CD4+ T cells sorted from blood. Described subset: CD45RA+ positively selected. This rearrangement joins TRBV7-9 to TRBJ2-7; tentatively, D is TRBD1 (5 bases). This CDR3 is CASSPHSQGIRTYEQYF. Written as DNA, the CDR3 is TGTGCCAGCAGCCCCCACTCTCAGGGAATCCGGACCTACGAGCAGTACTTC.